This T cell receptor beta chain was sequenced for a study of tumor-infiltrating lymphocytes in primary liver carcinoma (dated by TCRdb to the late 2010s). With respect to the entire study: The five patients, three men and two women aged 30 to 69 years, had hepatocellular carcinoma (four) or combined HCC and intrahepatic cholangiocarcinoma (one). High reproducibility was observed for the technical replicate repertoires, with mean shared-clone rates approximately 0.92 and correlation coefficients above 0.95. Across five regions of each liver tumor, along with adjacent normal tissue and blood, the study brought together TCRbeta repertoire sequencing, expression microarrays and whole-exome sequencing. A total of approximately 35 specimens from 5 patients, comprising 25 or so tumor regions, 5 adjacent noncancerous liver tissues and 5 peripheral blood samples, were covered by TCRbeta repertoire sequencing. The tumors of the five patients were staged as T1-T3 N0M0, with maximum diameters ranging from roughly 4 to 10 cm. Each sample produced about 3.5 to 8 million productive TCRbeta reads, and read depth showed no significant difference between tissue types. To link TCRbeta repertoire diversity with the local molecular phenotype, the approximately 25 tumor region samples were profiled using Agilent mRNA microarrays. The full study reports these points: Only roughly 7-24% of top clones appeared in all five regions of a tumor, which suggests that tumor-infiltrating T cells are spatially heterogeneous. Because only the TCR beta chain was sequenced and unpaired alpha chains were not captured, true repertoire diversity is likely underestimated. Since the samples were bulk and unsorted, there was no way to compare CD4+ and CD8+ T cell repertoires. The top 250 clones made up a significantly larger repertoire fraction in tumors than in blood (p = 0.039). Repertoire overlap was higher between tumor regions (mean around 35%) than tumor-adjacent (approximately 17%) or tumor-blood (14%) pairs, consistent with antigen-driven expansion. With just a handful of patients in the study, the authors point out that the findings should be validated in a larger study.

Starting from 500 to 650 ng total RNA, TCRbeta-specific cDNA was produced by reverse transcription with a constant-region primer and ProtoScript II reverse transcriptase. Three nested multiplex PCR rounds, following a slightly modified ARM-PCR procedure, were used to build the TCRbeta libraries. Each of the first two PCR rounds ran for 10 cycles and used multiplex TRBV1-TRBV30 forward primers together with a Cbeta reverse primer. Sample barcodes and Illumina adapters were attached in a final 25-cycle PCR using Deep VentR polymerase. Before sequencing, amplicons of 200-500 bp were gel-purified using a QIAquick gel extraction kit. TCRbeta amplicons were sequenced on an Illumina HiSeq 2500 with 250-bp paired-end reads. The published analysis was carried out like this. To recover full CDR3 sequences, reads were quality-trimmed using Trimmomatic v0.33 and paired reads were then merged using FLASH v1.2.11. V, D and J germline segments were assigned to the rearranged TCRbeta sequences using MiGEC v1.2.1b. Clonotype statistics and Shannon-Wiener diversity indices were calculated with VDJtools v1.0.0. To reduce sampling bias, subsequent analyses other than the diversity analysis used only the 250 most abundant clonotypes in each sample. The public reads were run again by TCRdb, first through fastp at Q25 and then through MiXCR, and only productive beta chains were kept. Each CDR3 protein appears once, grouped with its most common genes and DNA. The V and J calls and clone size come from TCRdb's table, not from the authors' own analysis. The sample contains some 180,000 distinct CDR3 sequences, around four fifths of them found a single time. The ten largest clones represent roughly 20% of the sample.

The germline V gene gives CDR1 as SQVTM and CDR2 as ANQGSEA. The CDR3 holds 13 amino acids from the cysteine to the phenylalanine. The only DNA kept is the CDR3, 39 bases in frame from the first base. With regard to this clonotype: The antigen it binds to is not known. Sequence at one end of the junction differs from germline and may be a read error.

Total RNA and DNA were co-extracted without cell sorting from roughly 20-30 mg of bulk tissue using the AllPrep DNA/RNA mini kit. Surgical resection was performed in China between November 2015 and March 2016 on about five patients with histopathologically diagnosed primary liver carcinoma. At the time of sampling, the patients were treatment-naive and had chronic HBV infection. Five spatially separated regions were sampled from each tumor: the superior, inferior, left-lateral and right-lateral poles, plus the tumor centre. Histological examination found more than 75% viable tumor cells in every tumor sample. Fresh tumor and adjacent tissue pieces were bisected, with one half stored in RNAlater at -80 degrees C and the other half sent for histology.

The sequence was collected from a man aged 40-49 years with primary liver carcinoma and hepatitis B virus infection. The specimen was tumor tissue from primary liver carcinoma. Rearrangement joined TRBV29-1 to TRBJ1-5; TRBD1 matches 7 bases in the middle. The CDR3 sequence is CSVVGQVNQPKHF. The bases are TGCAGCGTTGTCGGACAGGTCAACCAGCCCAAGCATTTT.